These 14 T cell receptor beta chains originate from one sample sequenced in a study of radiotherapy plus CTLA-4 blockade in lung cancer. The repertoire was sequenced with immunoSEQ multiplex PCR; TCRdb's copy has only in-frame clones and lacks some. The table includes approximately 94,000 clones, around 83% detected once. This specimen consisted of peripheral blood, obtained from a patient treated with radiotherapy plus ipilimumab. The source is a human donor with non-small cell lung cancer that progressed on radiotherapy plus ipilimumab.

This clone was observed a single time. The V call is TRBV14, the J call TRBJ1-3; no clear D. V was clipped by 1 base and J by 7 bases, with 8 bases between them. The V gene's germline CDR1 is SGHDN and CDR2 FVKESK. This CDR3 has 13 amino acids. The CDR3 protein is CASSQGDRNTIYF. CDR3 bases: TGTGCCAGCAGCCAAGGCGATCGCAACACCATATATTTT. The full variable domain, its missing parts supplied by reference TRBV14 and TRBJ1-3, is EAGVTQFPSHSVIEKGQTVTLRCDPISGHDNLYWYRRVMGKEIKFLLHFVKESKQDESGMPNNRFLAERTGGTYSTLKVQPAELEDSGVYFCASSQGDRNTIYFGEGSWLTVV.

This clone has a single count. The chain joins TRBV5-1 to TRBJ1-1, with unresolved D. Trimming left V 7 bases short and J 0 bases short, with 13 bases between. The CDR3 runs to 14 residues. In germline, CDR1 is SGHRS, CDR2 YFSETQ. The CDR3 coding sequence is TGCGCCAGCGGGATTGAGGGAATGAACACTGAAGCTTTCTTT. Amino acids: CASGIEGMNTEAFF.

This clone showed up just a few times. The chain has TRBV28 and TRBJ2-7; 8 nucleotides match TRBD1. The CDR3 totals 13 residues. The trim removed 10 bases at V and 2 bases at J, leaving 7 bases unmatched. Germline lookup yields CDR1 MDHEN and CDR2 SYDVKM. CDR3 region: CATKTGAPYEQYF. CDR3 DNA: TGTGCCACCAAGACAGGGGCCCCCTACGAGCAGTACTTC.

This clone was detected only a few times. The V and J genes are TRBV7-6 and TRBJ2-2, with D unresolved. The CDR3 has 14 residues. The germline V gene has CDR1 SGHVS and CDR2 FNYEAQ. The germline V and J ends were trimmed by 3 bases and 1 base, with 6 bases remaining between them. The DNA of the CDR3 is TGTGCCAGCAGCTTTTTGGGGAACACCGGGGAGCTGTTTTTT. It codes for CASSFLGNTGELFF.

The V gene is TRBV6-1, the J gene TRBJ2-1; 9 positions match TRBD2. V gave up 5 bases and J gave up 9 bases; unmatched junction bases: 5. The CDR3 loop spans 13 amino acids. Germline assignment: CDR1 MNHNS and CDR2 SASEGT. The DNA for the CDR3 is TGTGCCAGCAGTCAGACTAGCGGCTCTGAGCAGTTCTTC. Translating gives CASSQTSGSEQFF.

This clone was observed a few times. The chain recombines TRBV28 with TRBJ1-4; a weak D match, TRBD1 (5 bases). V was cut by 3 bases and J by 4 bases, with 9 bases left in between. Per germline, CDR1 MDHEN and CDR2 SYDVKM. The CDR3 runs to 14 residues. The CDR3: CASSFPGVNEKLFF. The CDR3 region has the DNA TGTGCCAGCAGTTTTCCGGGGGTTAATGAAAAACTGTTTTTT.

This chain connects TRBV7-6 to TRBJ2-7; no definite D call. The length of the CDR3 is 13 residues. Germline V lookup: CDR1 SGHVS, CDR2 FNYEAQ. The ends were cut back, 4 bases at V and 5 bases at J, with 12 bases in the middle. The CDR3 region is CASSWGNWDEQYV. DNA for the CDR3: TGTGCCAGCAGCTGGGGAAATTGGGACGAGCAGTACGTC.

V usage is TRBV9 and J usage is TRBJ1-1; D unclear. Trimming took off 0 bases at V and 8 bases at J, with 14 bases between the two ends. The CDR3 sequence is 14 residues long. The V gene's germline CDR1 is SGDLS and CDR2 YYNGEE. DNA for the CDR3: TGTGCCAGCAGCGTAGACCATTCACGGTGGGAAGCTTTCTTT. The encoded protein is CASSVDHSRWEAFF.

This clone was observed once. This chain connects TRBV30 to TRBJ2-1; TRBD1 aligns across 8 bases. The CDR3 spans 13 residues. The V and J ends lost 8 bases and 10 bases, in that order; junction bases with no gene match: 13. CDR1 is GTSNPN and CDR2 is SVGIG in the germline V gene (reference sequence). This CDR3 is CASSGTGSVEQFF. CDR3 nucleotides: TGTGCCAGTTCCGGGACAGGTTCTGTGGAGCAGTTCTTC.

V and J are TRBV19 and TRBJ1-1, with D possibly matching TRBD1 (6 bases). V was cut by 6 bases and J by 5 bases, with 16 bases left in between. Per the germline V gene, CDR1 is LNHDA and CDR2 is SQIVND (reference sequence). The CDR3 sequence is 14 residues long. The CDR3 DNA reads as TGTGCCAGTAGCAGAACGGGACAATTTACTGAAGCTTTCTTT. Its protein product is CASSRTGQFTEAFF.

The J gene is TRBJ2-7, the V gene TRBV4-1, with D maybe TRBD2 (6 bases). CDR1 is MGHRA and CDR2 is YSYEKL in the germline V gene. The CDR3 loop spans 16 amino acids. Trimming took off 5 bases at V and 3 bases at J, with 20 bases between the two ends. CDR3 loop: CASSAGPTLISYEQYF. The CDR3 coding sequence is TGCGCCAGCAGCGCGGGACCCACCCTTATAAGCTACGAGCAGTACTTC.

V gene TRBV7-9 combines with J gene TRBJ2-1; possible D gene TRBD2, 6 bases. The V gene lost 8 bases and the J gene lost 0 bases, with 11 bases spanning the gap. The CDR3 spans 14 residues. CDR1 and CDR2 (germline): SEHNR, FQNEAQ (reference sequence). CDR3 in amino acids: CASAFGSSYNEQFF. The CDR3 nucleotides read TGTGCCAGCGCGTTCGGGAGCTCCTACAATGAGCAGTTCTTC.

The J gene is TRBJ2-5, the V gene TRBV7-3; D gene uncertain. Trimming shortened V by 2 bases and J by 1 base, and 11 bases separated the two germline ends. CDR1 is SGHTA and CDR2 is FQGTGA in the germline V gene. This CDR3 is built from 15 residues. The CDR3 sequence: CASSLGRTGQETQYF. The CDR3 coding sequence is TGTGCCAGCAGCTTAGGAAGGACGGGCCAAGAGACCCAGTACTTC.

The chain is built from TRBV5-1 and TRBJ2-1, with D unclear. Germline CDR1 and CDR2: SGHRS and YFSETQ. This CDR3 is 15 amino acids long. Trimming shortened V by 1 base and J by 1 base, and 9 bases separated the two germline ends. This chain's CDR3 is CASSLRNRSYNEQFF. CDR3 in DNA: TGCGCCAGCAGCTTGCGGAATAGGTCCTACAATGAGCAGTTCTTC. The whole variable domain, remainder taken from reference TRBV5-1 and TRBJ2-1, is KAGVTQTPRYLIKTRGQQVTLSCSPISGHRSVSWYQQTPGQGLQFLFEYFSETQRNKGNFPGRFSGRQFSNSRSEMNVSTLELGDSALYLCASSLRNRSYNEQFFGPGTRLTVL.